This TCR beta chain stems from a study of blood T cell repertoires in COVID-19. Repertoires were generated with immunoSEQ multiplex PCR, while TCRdb's copy carries only in-frame clones and drops some. The sample lists approximately 150,000 clones, about 83% occurring once. The CDR3 has 16 residues. V dropped 5 bases and J dropped 6; count of bases not matched to a gene: 10. Per germline, CDR1 SGHTA and CDR2 FQGNSA. Sequencing input: peripheral blood. The receptor was isolated from a woman aged 50 to 65 with active or convalescent COVID-19. V gene TRBV7-2 combines with J gene TRBJ2-7; 13 nucleotides agree with TRBD2. CDR3 nucleotides: TGTGCCAGCAGCATCAGCGCGGGACTAGCGGGGCGCGAGCAGTACTTC. Its translation: CASSISAGLAGREQYF.